A selection of T cell receptor beta chains follows, all from one sample in a study of blood T cell repertoires in COVID-19. The data were produced by immunoSEQ multiplex PCR, yet TCRdb's version contains in-frame clones alone and is incomplete. The sample lists roughly 180,000 clones, about four fifths seen once, with about 11% in the top ten. Sequencing was done on a sample of peripheral blood. The receptors were sampled from a woman between 40 and 50 years old with COVID-19, enrolled during active disease. Both conserved end residues are part of each CDR3. The order of the fields is V gene, J gene, clone size, D gene, CDR3 DNA, CDR3 protein. A D gene is named only where the DNA matches it firmly. The size of a clone is reported for some rows only, either as once, few or many, or as a class for expanded clones.

TRBV19	TRBJ1-6	NA	NA	TGTGCCAGTAGAGAGATTGAAGCCTTTCGTTCACCCCTCCACTTT	CASREIEAFRSPLHF
TRBV15	TRBJ1-2	NA	TRBD1	TGTGCCACCAGCGTTGGGACAGCTGATGGCTACACCTTC	CATSVGTADGYTF
TRBV28	TRBJ2-5	NA	NA	TGTGCCAGCAGTTTATCCAGGGGCGTTTGGGAGACCCAGTACTTC	CASSLSRGVWETQYF
TRBV18	TRBJ2-2	NA	NA	TGTGCCAGCTCACTTCAGGACAGTAGGCATCACACCGGGGAGCTGTTTTTT	CASSLQDSRHHTGELFF
TRBV9	TRBJ1-2	NA	NA	TGTGCCAGCAGCGTAAGCAGCGACTATGGCTACACCTTC	CASSVSSDYGYTF
TRBV19	TRBJ1-2	NA	NA	TGTGCCAGTAGTATAGGTGTCAGATCTAACTATGGCTACACCTTC	CASSIGVRSNYGYTF
TRBV7-8	TRBJ2-5	once	NA	TGTGCCAGCAGCTTAGTTGGGCGGGTCCAAGAGACCCAGTACTTC	CASSLVGRVQETQYF
TRBV10-1	TRBJ2-3	NA	NA	TGCGCCAGCAGTGAGTCTCCAGGCAGCACAGATACGCAGTATTTT	CASSESPGSTDTQYF
TRBV2	TRBJ2-7	NA	NA	TGTGCCAGCACTCTGGGGCCAGGCTCCTACGAGCAGTACTTC	CASTLGPGSYEQYF
TRBV4-1	TRBJ1-3	NA	NA	TGCGCCAGCAGCTTAAACTATGGAAACACCATATATTTT	CASSLNYGNTIYF
TRBV28	TRBJ1-2	NA	NA	TGTGCCAGCAGTTTAGGGACTGACTATGGCTACACCTTC	CASSLGTDYGYTF
TRBV29-1	TRBJ2-1	NA	NA	TGCAGCGTCGAGGCGAGCTCCGAGGTGGGAGAGTTCTTC	CSVEASSEVGEFF
TRBV19	TRBJ2-3	NA	NA	TGTGCCAGTAGTATCCCGGGGGAGGTAACAGATACGCAGTATTTT	CASSIPGEVTDTQYF
TRBV7-3	TRBJ2-5	NA	NA	TGTGCCAGCAGCTTAACGGAGAGTGGGACCCAGTACTTC	CASSLTESGTQYF
TRBV2	TRBJ1-2	NA	NA	TGTGCCAGCACGCGCGACAGAGAACCCTATGGCTACACCTTC	CASTRDREPYGYTF
TRBV19	TRBJ1-2	NA	NA	TGTGCCAGTAGTATCCGCTTTCTGACAGGAGCTAACTATGGCTACACCTTC	CASSIRFLTGANYGYTF
TRBV30	TRBJ2-7	once	TRBD2	TGTGCCTGGAGGTTCGGGGGGTTGCGGTCCTACGAGCAGTACTTC	CAWRFGGLRSYEQYF
TRBV27	TRBJ1-4	NA	NA	TGTGCCAGCAGTTTATTCCCAGGGACTAATGAAAAACTGTTTTTT	CASSLFPGTNEKLFF
TRBV11-2	TRBJ1-4	NA	NA	TGTGCCAGCAGCGTCGACAAAAAACTGTTTTTT	CASSVDKKLFF
TRBV30	TRBJ1-4	NA	TRBD1	TGTGCCTGGAGTGTAGGTAGGGGGCGGGATGAAAAACTGTTTTTT	CAWSVGRGRDEKLFF
TRBV19	TRBJ1-1	NA	NA	TGTGCCAGTAGTATCGGGAACACTGAAGCTTTCTTT	CASSIGNTEAFF
TRBV6-4	TRBJ2-1	NA	TRBD2	TGTGCCAGCAGTGTGAGCGGGGATGGCCCTGAAAGGTTCTTC	CASSVSGDGPERFF
TRBV11-2	TRBJ2-1	NA	NA	TGTGCCAGCAGCCTGGCCAGCGGGTACGATGAGCAGTTCTTC	CASSLASGYDEQFF
TRBV4-1	TRBJ1-1	NA	NA	TGCGCCAGCAGCCAAGAGCCAGGGGTGAACACTGAAGCTTTCTTT	CASSQEPGVNTEAFF
TRBV5-1	TRBJ2-7	NA	TRBD2	TGCGCCAGCAGCCCGGTTACTAGCGCAATCTACGAGCAGTACTTC	CASSPVTSAIYEQYF
TRBV7-8	TRBJ1-1	NA	NA	TGTGCCAGCAGCTCCATAGGAGGCAGGGAGGGCACTGAAGCTTTCTTT	CASSSIGGREGTEAFF
TRBV19	TRBJ2-3	NA	TRBD1	TGTGCCAGTAGGAGACAGGGAATCACAGATACGCAGTATTTT	CASRRQGITDTQYF
TRBV15	TRBJ2-5	NA	TRBD1	TGTGCCACCAGCAGTGGACAGGGTCAAGGGACCCAGTACTTC	CATSSGQGQGTQYF
TRBV4-1	TRBJ2-1	NA	TRBD2	TGCGCCAGCAGCCAGGGTCCGGGACTAGCGGCTCACAATGAGCAGTTCTTC	CASSQGPGLAAHNEQFF
TRBV27	TRBJ2-7	NA	NA	TGTGCCAGCAGACGGGGGGCTCGGACTCAATACGAGCAGTACTTC	CASRRGARTQYEQYF
TRBV18	TRBJ2-7	NA	TRBD1	TGTGCCAGCTCACGAGGGACAGGAGCAACCTACGAGCAGTACTTC	CASSRGTGATYEQYF
TRBV10-2	TRBJ2-7	NA	TRBD2	TGCGCCAGCACCCCTAGCGGGAGGGCAAGCGAGCAGTACTTC	CASTPSGRASEQYF
TRBV12-3/TRBV12-4	TRBJ2-1	NA	TRBD1	TGTGCCAGCAGTGGCCGGGACAGGCCGTTCTTC	CASSGRDRPFF
TRBV9	TRBJ2-3	NA	NA	TGTGCCAGCAGCGTAGTGTCCGCAGGCACAGATACGCAGTATTTT	CASSVVSAGTDTQYF
TRBV29-1	TRBJ2-7	NA	TRBD2	TGCAGCGTTGTGCCTGCGGGAGGGCCCTACGAGCAGTACTTC	CSVVPAGGPYEQYF
TRBV7-9	TRBJ2-1	NA	TRBD1	TGTGCCAGCAGCTCACCGGGACAGGGGATGAATGAGCAGTTCTTC	CASSSPGQGMNEQFF
TRBV12-3/TRBV12-4	TRBJ2-1	NA	NA	TGTGCCAGCATCGATAGCGGTGAGCAGTTCTTC	CASIDSGEQFF
TRBV28	TRBJ2-1	NA	NA	TGTGCCAGCAGTTGGAGCCCCAACAATGAGCAGTTCTTC	CASSWSPNNEQFF
TRBV18	TRBJ1-5	NA	TRBD1	TGTGCCAGCTCAGATACAGGGGTTAGCAATCAGCCCCAGCATTTT	CASSDTGVSNQPQHF
TRBV11-1	TRBJ1-1	NA	NA	TGTGCCAGCAGCTTAGGAACAGAGAACACTGAAGCTTTCTTT	CASSLGTENTEAFF
TRBV2	TRBJ2-2	once	NA	TGTGTCACATTCCGGAGCAGGGGGAACACCGGGGAGCTGTTTTTT	CVTFRSRGNTGELFF